The sample holds many counts of the clone carrying this T cell receptor beta chain. Its antigen is not known. Making use of molecular barcodes, quantitative 5'-RACE generated TCR beta libraries. TCRdb re-analysed the 5' RACE reads in MiXCR, keeping a single row per CDR3 protein. The sample records some 240,000 distinct CDR3 sequences, 6% to 8% being singletons. The sample comes from a study of CD8 T cells in ankylosing spondylitis. Study-level results: Reactive arthritis synovial fluid and blood were previously reported to contain some motif variants. Among TCR beta sequences, a motif of eight highly homologous variants appeared characteristic of ankylosing spondylitis blood. Significant enrichment of disease-linked clones was reported in matched ankylosing spondylitis synovial fluid.

This clonotype originated in a male donor with ankylosing spondylitis. Sequencing was performed on blood, either unsorted or a sorted T cell fraction (not recorded which).

This CDR3 is CASSGLAGHNEQFF. The CDR3 nucleotides read TGCGCCAGCAGCGGCTTAGCAGGGCACAATGAGCAGTTCTTC. The chain is built from TRBV4-3 and TRBJ2-1, with D possibly TRBD1 on 5 matching bases. The CDR3 is 14 residues long. Per germline, CDR1 LGHNA and CDR2 YSLEER. Deletions cut 5 bases from V and 5 bases from J, with 13 bases between.